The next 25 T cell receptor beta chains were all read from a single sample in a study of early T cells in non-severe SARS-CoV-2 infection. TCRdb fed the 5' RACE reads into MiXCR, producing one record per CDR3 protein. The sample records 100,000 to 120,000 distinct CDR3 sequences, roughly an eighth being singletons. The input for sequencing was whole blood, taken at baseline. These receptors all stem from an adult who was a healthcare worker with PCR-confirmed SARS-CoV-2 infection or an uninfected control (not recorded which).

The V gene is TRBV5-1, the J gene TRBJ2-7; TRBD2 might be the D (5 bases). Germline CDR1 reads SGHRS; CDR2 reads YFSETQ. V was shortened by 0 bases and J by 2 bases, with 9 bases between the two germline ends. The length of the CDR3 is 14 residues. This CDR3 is CASSLESGTYEQYF. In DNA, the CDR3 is TGCGCCAGCAGCTTGGAGAGCGGAACCTACGAGCAGTACTTC.

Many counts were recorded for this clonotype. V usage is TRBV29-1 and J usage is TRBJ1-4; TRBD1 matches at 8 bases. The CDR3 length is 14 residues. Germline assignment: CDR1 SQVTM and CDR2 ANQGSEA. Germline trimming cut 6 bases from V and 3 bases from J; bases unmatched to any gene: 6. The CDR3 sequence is CSVTGQGANEKLFF. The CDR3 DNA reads TGCAGCGTGACAGGACAGGGAGCTAATGAAAAACTGTTTTTT.

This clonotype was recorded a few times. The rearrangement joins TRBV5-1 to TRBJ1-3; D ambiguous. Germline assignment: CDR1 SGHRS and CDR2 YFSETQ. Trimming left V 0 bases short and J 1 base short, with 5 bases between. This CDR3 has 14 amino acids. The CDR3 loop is CASSLGESGNTIYF. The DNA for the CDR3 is TGCGCCAGCAGCTTGGGAGAATCTGGAAACACCATATATTTT.

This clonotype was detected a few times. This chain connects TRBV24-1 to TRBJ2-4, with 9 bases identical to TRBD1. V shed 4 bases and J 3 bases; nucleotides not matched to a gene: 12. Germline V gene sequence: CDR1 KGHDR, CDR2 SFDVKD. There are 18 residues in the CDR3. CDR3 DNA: TGTGCCACCAGTGAAAATCCGGGACAGGGCTTAAGCAAAAACATTCAGTACTTC. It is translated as CATSENPGQGLSKNIQYF.

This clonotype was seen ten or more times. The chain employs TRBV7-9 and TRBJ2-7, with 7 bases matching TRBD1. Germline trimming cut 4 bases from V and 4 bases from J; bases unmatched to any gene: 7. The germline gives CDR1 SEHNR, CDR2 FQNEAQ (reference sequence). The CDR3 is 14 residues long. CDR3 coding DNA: TGTGCCAGCAGCTATACAGGGGTGATGTACGAGCAGTACTTC. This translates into CASSYTGVMYEQYF.

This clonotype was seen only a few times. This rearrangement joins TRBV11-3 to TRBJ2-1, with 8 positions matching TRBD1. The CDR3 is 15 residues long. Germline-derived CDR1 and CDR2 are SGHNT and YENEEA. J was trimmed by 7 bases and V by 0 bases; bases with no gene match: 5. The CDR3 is CASSLDSRGRNEQFF. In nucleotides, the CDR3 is TGTGCCAGCAGCTTAGACTCCAGGGGGCGGAATGAGCAGTTCTTC.

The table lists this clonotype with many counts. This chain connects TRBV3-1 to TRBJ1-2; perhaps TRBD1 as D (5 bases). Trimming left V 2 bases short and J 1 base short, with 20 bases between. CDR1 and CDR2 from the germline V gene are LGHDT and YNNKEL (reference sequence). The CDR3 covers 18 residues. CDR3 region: CASSQSNFWRTFNYGYTF. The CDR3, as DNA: TGTGCCAGCAGCCAATCAAACTTTTGGAGGACATTTAACTATGGCTACACCTTC. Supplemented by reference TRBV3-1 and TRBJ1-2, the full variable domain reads DTAVSQTPKYLVTQMGNDKSIKCEQNLGHDTMYWYKQDSKKFLKIMFSYNNKELIINETVPNRFSPKSPDKAHLNLHINSLELGDSAVYFCASSQSNFWRTFNYGYTFGSGTRLTVV.

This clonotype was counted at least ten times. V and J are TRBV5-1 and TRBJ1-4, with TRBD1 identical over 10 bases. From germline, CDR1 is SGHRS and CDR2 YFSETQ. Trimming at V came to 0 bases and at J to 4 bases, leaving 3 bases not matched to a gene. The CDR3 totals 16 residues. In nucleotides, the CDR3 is TGCGCCAGCAGCTTGGGACAGGGGGCTATTAATGAAAAACTGTTTTTT. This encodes CASSLGQGAINEKLFF.

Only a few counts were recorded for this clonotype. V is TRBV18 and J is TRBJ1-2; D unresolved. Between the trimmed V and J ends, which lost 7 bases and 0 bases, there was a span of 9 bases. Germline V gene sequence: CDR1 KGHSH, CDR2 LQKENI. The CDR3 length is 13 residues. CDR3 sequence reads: CASFDGANYGYTF. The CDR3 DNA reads TGTGCCAGCTTTGATGGAGCTAACTATGGCTACACCTTC.

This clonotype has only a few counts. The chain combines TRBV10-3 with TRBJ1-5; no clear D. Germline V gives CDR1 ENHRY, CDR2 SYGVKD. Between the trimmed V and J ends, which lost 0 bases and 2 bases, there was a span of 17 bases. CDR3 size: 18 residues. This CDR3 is CAISESVLRPRGNQPQHF. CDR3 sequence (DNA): TGTGCCATCAGTGAGTCCGTCCTAAGGCCCAGAGGCAATCAGCCCCAGCATTTT.

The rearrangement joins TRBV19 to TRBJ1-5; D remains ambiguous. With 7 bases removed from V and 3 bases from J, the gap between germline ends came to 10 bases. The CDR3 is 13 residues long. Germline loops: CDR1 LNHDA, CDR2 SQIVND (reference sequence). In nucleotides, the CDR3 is TGTGCCAGTACGGAACAGACCAATCAGCCCCAGCATTTT. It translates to CASTEQTNQPQHF.

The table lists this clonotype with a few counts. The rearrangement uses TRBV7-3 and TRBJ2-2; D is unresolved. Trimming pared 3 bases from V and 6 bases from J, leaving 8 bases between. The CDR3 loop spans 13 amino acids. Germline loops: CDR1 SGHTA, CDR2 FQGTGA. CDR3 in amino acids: CASSFDIPGELFF. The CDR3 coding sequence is TGTGCCAGCAGCTTCGATATCCCCGGGGAGCTGTTTTTT.

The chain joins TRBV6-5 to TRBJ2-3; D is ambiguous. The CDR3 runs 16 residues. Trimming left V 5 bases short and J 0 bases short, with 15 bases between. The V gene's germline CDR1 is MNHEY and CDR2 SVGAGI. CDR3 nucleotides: TGTGCCAGCAGTCTCAGAGCTGACTCTAGCACAGATACGCAGTATTTT. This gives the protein CASSLRADSSTDTQYF.

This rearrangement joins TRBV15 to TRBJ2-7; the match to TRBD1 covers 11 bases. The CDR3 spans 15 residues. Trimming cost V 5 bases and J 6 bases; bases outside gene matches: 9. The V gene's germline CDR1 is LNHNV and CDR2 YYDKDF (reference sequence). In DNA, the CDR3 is TGTGCCACCAGCTACGCCGGGACAGGGGGAACCGAGCAGTACTTC. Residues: CATSYAGTGGTEQYF.

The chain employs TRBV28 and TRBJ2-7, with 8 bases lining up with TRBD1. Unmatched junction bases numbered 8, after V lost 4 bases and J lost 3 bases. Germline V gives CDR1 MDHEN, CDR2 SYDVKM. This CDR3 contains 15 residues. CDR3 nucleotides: TGTGCCAGCAGTTCACACGGGACAGGCATCTACGAGCAGTACTTC. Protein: CASSSHGTGIYEQYF.

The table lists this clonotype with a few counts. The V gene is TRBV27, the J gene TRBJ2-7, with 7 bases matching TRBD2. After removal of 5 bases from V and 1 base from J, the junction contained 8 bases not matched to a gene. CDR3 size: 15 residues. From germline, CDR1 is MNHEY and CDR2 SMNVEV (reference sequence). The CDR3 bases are TGTGCCAGCAGTACCCCTAGCGGAGTGTCCTACGAGCAGTACTTC. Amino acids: CASSTPSGVSYEQYF.

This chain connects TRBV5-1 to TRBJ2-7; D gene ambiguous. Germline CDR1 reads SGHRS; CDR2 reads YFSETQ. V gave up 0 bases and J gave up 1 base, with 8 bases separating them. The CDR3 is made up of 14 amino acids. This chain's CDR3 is CASSLADGSYEQYF. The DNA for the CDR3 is TGCGCCAGCAGCTTGGCTGACGGTTCCTACGAGCAGTACTTC.

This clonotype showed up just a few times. As DNA, the CDR3 is TGCGCCAGCAGCTTGCTGGGACAGGGTGACACCGGGGAGCTGTTTTTT. Protein product: CASSLLGQGDTGELFF. The chain recombines TRBV5-1 with TRBJ2-2; TRBD1 agrees at 9 bases. CDR1 and CDR2 from the germline V gene are SGHRS and YFSETQ. Unmatched junction bases numbered 4, after V lost 1 base and J lost 3 bases. The CDR3 covers 16 residues.

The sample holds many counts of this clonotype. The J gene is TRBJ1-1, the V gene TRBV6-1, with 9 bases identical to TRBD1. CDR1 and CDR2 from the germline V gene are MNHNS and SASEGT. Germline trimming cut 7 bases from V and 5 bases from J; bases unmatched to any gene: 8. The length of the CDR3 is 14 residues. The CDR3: CASTRGQGGTEAFF. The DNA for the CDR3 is TGTGCCAGCACCAGGGGACAGGGAGGAACTGAAGCTTTCTTT.

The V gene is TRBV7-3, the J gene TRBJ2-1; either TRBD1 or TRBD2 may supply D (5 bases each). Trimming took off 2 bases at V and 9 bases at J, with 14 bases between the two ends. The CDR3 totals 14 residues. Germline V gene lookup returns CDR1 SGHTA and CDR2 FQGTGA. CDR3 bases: TGTGCCAGCAGCTTAGGGACCTATACCCCTGAGCAGTTCTTC. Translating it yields CASSLGTYTPEQFF.

The CDR3 nucleotides are TGTGCCAGCAGTGGATTGGGACCTAATAGCAATCAGCCCCAGCATTTT. Protein: CASSGLGPNSNQPQHF. The V gene is TRBV6-1, the J gene TRBJ1-5, with D tentatively TRBD1 (5 bases). V gave up 4 bases and J gave up 0 bases, with 13 bases separating them. Per the germline V gene, CDR1 is MNHNS and CDR2 is SASEGT. The CDR3 is 16 residues long.

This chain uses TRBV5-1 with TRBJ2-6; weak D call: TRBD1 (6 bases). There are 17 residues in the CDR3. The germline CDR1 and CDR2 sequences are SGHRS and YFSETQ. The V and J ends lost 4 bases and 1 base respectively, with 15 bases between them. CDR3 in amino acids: CASSRVPGVSGANVLTF. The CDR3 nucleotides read TGCGCCAGCAGCCGAGTACCAGGGGTTTCTGGGGCCAACGTCCTGACTTTC.

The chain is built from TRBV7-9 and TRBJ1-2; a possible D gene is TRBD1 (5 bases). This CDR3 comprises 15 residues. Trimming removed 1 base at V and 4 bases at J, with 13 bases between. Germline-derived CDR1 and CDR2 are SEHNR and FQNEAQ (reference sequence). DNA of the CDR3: TGTGCCAGCAGCTTAGGCAGTCCCGGGGGCTATGGCTACACCTTC. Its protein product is CASSLGSPGGYGYTF. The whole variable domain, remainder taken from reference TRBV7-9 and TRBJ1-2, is DTGVSQNPRHKITKRGQNVTFRCDPISEHNRLYWYRQTLGQGPEFLTYFQNEAQLEKSRLLSDRFSAERPKGSFSTLEIQRTEQGDSAMYLCASSLGSPGGYGYTFGSGTRLTVV.

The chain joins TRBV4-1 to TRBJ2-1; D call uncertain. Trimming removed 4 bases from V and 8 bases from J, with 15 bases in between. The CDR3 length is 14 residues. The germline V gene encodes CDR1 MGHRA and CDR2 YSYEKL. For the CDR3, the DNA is TGCGCCAGCAGCCCCACCGGCGCAGGCGATGAGCAGTTCTTC. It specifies CASSPTGAGDEQFF.

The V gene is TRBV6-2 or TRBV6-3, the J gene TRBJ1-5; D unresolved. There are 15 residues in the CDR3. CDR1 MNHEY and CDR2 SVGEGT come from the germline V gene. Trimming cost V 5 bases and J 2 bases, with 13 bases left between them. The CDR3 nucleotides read TGTGCCAGCAGTCAGGAGGACTCCGGCAATCAGCCCCAGCATTTT. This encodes CASSQEDSGNQPQHF.